This T cell receptor beta chain appears in the sequencing data of a study of T cell responses to AZD1222 COVID-19 vaccine (dated by TCRdb to the early 2020s). Background on the whole study: Because spike-specific TCR depth and breadth did not differ between the two schedules, AZD1222 recipients who got a second dose at roughly 4 weeks were pooled with those who got a second dose at roughly 12 weeks. A total of about 250 trial participants underwent TCR sequencing, of whom roughly 210 had received two doses of AZD1222 and about 25 had received two doses of the MenACWY control vaccine. Trial participants were enrolled by age into subgroups of 18-55, 56-69 and 70-plus years, and roughly 150, 30 and 60 TCR-sequenced participants, respectively, were included in these subgroups. The full study reports these points: Vaccine-associated CD4 TCRs spanned the whole spike protein, with dominant responses in regions 160-218 and 743-854. Reportedly, close to half of the unique spike-specific TCRs recognized epitopes lying outside the regions that are mutated in the B.1.351 and B.1.1.7 variants. Because no samples from the day 14 peak response were available, repertoires could be characterized only after the peak T cell response. Conclusions about previously exposed vaccinees are limited, since just 6 or 7 AZD1222 recipients were seropositive for SARS-CoV-2 at baseline. After two AZD1222 doses, spike-specific TCR breadth and depth were significantly higher than at day 0 and than in MenACWY recipients. Participants were mostly white British and included more females than males, and it was suggested by the authors that clonal diversity may have been underestimated. The 56-69-year group was small, and its depth increase did not reach significance, likely because of low power.

The germline V gene (reference sequence) supplies CDR1 LNHDA and CDR2 SQIVND. Taken from cysteine to phenylalanine, the CDR3 has 14 residues. Only the CDR3 region is kept as DNA, spanning 42 bases read in frame from base 1. The V end loses 6 bases and the J end loses 5 bases, and a stretch of 14 bases separates them. The CDR3 regions of human TCRbeta chains were analyzed by immunosequencing. On the authors' methods: Repertoire TCRs were matched against a reference library of SARS-CoV-2-specific TCRs generated with the MIRA antigen-specificity platform. Breadth was defined as the fraction of unique TCRs that were SARS-CoV-2-associated, and depth was defined as the fraction of total T cells that were SARS-CoV-2-associated. Using the MIRA data, each spike-specific TCR was assigned both to the spike region to which the TCR was reactive and to a CD4 or CD8 class. Log10-transformed breadth and depth values were compared by one-way ANOVA with Sidak's multiple comparisons tests. TCRdb's version of the immuneACCESS table is confined to in-frame rearrangements and falls short of the full clone set. An unresolved V gene accounts for under half of the shortfall where checked; the remainder is of unknown origin. From that table come the V and J calls and clone size; the DNA was used to work out D and trimming. For this sample the table gives 140,000 or so clones, of which roughly nine tenths were detected only once. Under 2% of the sample is taken by the ten largest.

In light of the paper, this sample's time point label describes: baseline before first vaccination. Vaccinee samples were obtained from the UK trials COV001 and COV002, which included a single-blind randomized controlled phase 2/3 trial of AZD1222 (ChAdOx1 nCoV-19) in healthy adults. For TCRbeta chain sequencing, PBMC samples from trial participants were taken at day 0 and at day 28 after the second dose. Concerning this clone: Its antigen is currently not known. No quality values exist for individual bases; no much larger clone is one base distant.

The material sequenced was peripheral blood, taken on day 0 of AZD1222 vaccination. Recombination connected TRBV19 to TRBJ1-5; the D gene is perhaps TRBD1, on 6 matching bases. This sequence was found in an adult in good health. The nucleotide sequence is given as TGTGCCAGTAGGGGAAACAGGGTTTATCAGCCCCAGCATTTT. It translates to CASRGNRVYQPQHF. The full variable domain, with segments outside the CDR3 supplied by the reference TRBV19 and TRBJ1-5 proteins, appears as DGGITQSPKYLFRKEGQNVTLSCEQNLNHDAMYWYRQDPGQGLRLIYYSQIVNDFQKGDIAEGYSVSREKKESFPLTVTSAQKNPTAFYLCASRGNRVYQPQHFGDGTRLSIL.